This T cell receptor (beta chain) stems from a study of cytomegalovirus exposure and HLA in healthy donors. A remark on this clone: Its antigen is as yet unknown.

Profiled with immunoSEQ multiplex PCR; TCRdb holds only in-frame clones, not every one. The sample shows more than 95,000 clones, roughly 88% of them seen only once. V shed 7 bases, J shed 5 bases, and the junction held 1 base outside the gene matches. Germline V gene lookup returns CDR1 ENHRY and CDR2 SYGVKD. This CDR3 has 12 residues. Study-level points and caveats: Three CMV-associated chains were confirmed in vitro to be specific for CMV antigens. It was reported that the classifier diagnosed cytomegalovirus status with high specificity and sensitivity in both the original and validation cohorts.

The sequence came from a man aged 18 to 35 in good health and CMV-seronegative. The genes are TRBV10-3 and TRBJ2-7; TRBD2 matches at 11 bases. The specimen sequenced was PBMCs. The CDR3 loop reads CAIMTSGDEQYF. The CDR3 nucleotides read TGTGCCATCATGACTAGCGGGGACGAGCAGTACTTC.